The clone carrying this TCR beta chain showed up just a few times. The data stem from a study of blood T cells in healthy people across ages. Next came a second PCR, run for about 6 to 11 cycles, which used a sample-barcoded 5' primer along with a J-beta primer mix. TCRdb re-called the 5' RACE reads through MiXCR, storing one row per CDR3 protein. Altogether almost 800,000 distinct CDR3 sequences are present, 58% being singletons, with the ten largest covering approximately 20%. Per germline, CDR1 DFQATT and CDR2 SNEGSKA (reference sequence). The CDR3 has 15 amino acids. With 6 bases clipped from V and 8 bases from J, the junction kept 13 bases outside the gene matches. Healthy Caucasian individuals from Russia aged about 6 to 90 served as donors.

The TCR comes from a man younger than 45 in good health. Source material: blood. The chain employs TRBV20-1 and TRBJ2-1; TRBD2 agrees at 10 bases. CDR3 sequence reads: CSARALAGAVHEQFF. The DNA of the CDR3 is TGCAGTGCCCGAGCCCTAGCGGGAGCGGTCCATGAGCAGTTCTTC.